These 13 T cell receptor beta chains were all obtained from the same sample, sequenced in a study of cytomegalovirus exposure and HLA in healthy donors. Use of 60 Vbeta and 13 Jbeta primers characterized the PCR. Profiling relied on immunoSEQ multiplex PCR, and the TCRdb table lists in-frame clones only, not all of them. The table includes around 68,000 clones, approximately 77% detected once. The sequenced material came from PBMCs. Receptor source: a woman in her thirties in good health and CMV-seropositive.

The V and J genes are TRBV9 and TRBJ2-3, with a weak D call TRBD2 (6 bases). Between the trimmed V and J ends, which lost 0 bases and 2 bases, there was a span of 10 bases. The CDR3 totals 15 residues. Germline V gives CDR1 SGDLS, CDR2 YYNGEE. The CDR3 spells CASSVDGSDTDTQYF. The CDR3 DNA follows: TGTGCCAGCAGCGTAGACGGGAGTGACACAGATACGCAGTATTTT.

The CDR3 nucleotides are TGCGCCAGCAGCCAACCACTAGCGGGCTCCTACAATGAGCAGTTCTTC. It encodes CASSQPLAGSYNEQFF. This chain joins TRBV5-1 and TRBJ2-1; 9 bases line up with TRBD2. The CDR3 contains 16 residues. Germline V gene sequence: CDR1 SGHRS, CDR2 YFSETQ. Unmatched junction bases numbered 5, after V lost 4 bases and J lost 0 bases.

The chain employs TRBV7-2 and TRBJ2-1; possibly TRBD1 for D (5 bases). Germline V CDR1 and CDR2: SGHTA, FQGNSA. The CDR3 extends over 14 amino acids. The V end was cut by 2 bases, the J end by 4 bases, with 9 bases between. The CDR3 coding sequence is TGTGCCAGCAGCTTACAGGGCCCGTACAATGAGCAGTTCTTC. Protein sequence: CASSLQGPYNEQFF.

The chain links TRBV4-2 to TRBJ2-3; maybe TRBD1 (6 bases). CDR1 and CDR2 (germline): LGHNA, YNFKEQ. The CDR3 is 14 amino acids. The V end was cut by 1 base, the J end by 6 bases, with 11 bases between. The DNA of the CDR3 is TGTGCCAGCAGCCAAGGGGGTAGGGGGGATACGCAGTATTTT. This gives the protein CASSQGGRGDTQYF.

The chain is built from TRBV11-2 and TRBJ2-1, with D tentatively TRBD2 (5 bases). V lost 7 bases to trimming and J lost 2 bases, with 18 bases between them. Germline lookup yields CDR1 SGHAT and CDR2 FQNNGV. The CDR3 sequence is 16 residues long. The CDR3 loop is CASTSPSQRTYNEQFF. CDR3 coding DNA: TGTGCCAGCACCTCCCCGAGTCAGCGGACCTACAATGAGCAGTTCTTC.

DNA for the CDR3: TGTGCCAGTACCCCCTACGGGGGACTAGATCAGCCCCAGCATTTT. Its translation: CASTPYGGLDQPQHF. The chain carries TRBV19 and TRBJ1-5; a weak D match, TRBD1 (5 bases). Germline V lookup: CDR1 LNHDA, CDR2 SQIVND (reference sequence). V was pared by 7 bases and J by 5 bases, with 18 bases between. This CDR3 spans 15 amino acids.

This chain links TRBV4-2 with TRBJ1-2, with a weak D call TRBD1 (5 bases). Germline V gene data show CDR1 as LGHNA and CDR2 as YNFKEQ. V lost 3 bases to trimming and J lost 4 bases, with 12 bases between them. The CDR3 sequence is 14 residues long. The CDR3 bases are TGTGCCAGCAGCCAGGGGGGGAATTCCTATGGCTACACCTTC. It yields the protein CASSQGGNSYGYTF.

The rearrangement links TRBV7-6 to TRBJ1-4, with TRBD1 matching 7 bases. Germline V gene data show CDR1 as SGHVS and CDR2 as FNYEAQ. The CDR3 runs to 15 residues. J lost 4 bases, V lost 3 bases, and 5 bases had no gene match. In nucleotides, the CDR3 is TGTGCCAGCAGCTTGGTGACAGGGCTTAATGAAAAACTGTTTTTT. Its protein product is CASSLVTGLNEKLFF.

The V and J genes are TRBV7-6 and TRBJ1-1; D remains ambiguous. Trimming left V 5 bases short and J 4 bases short, with 20 bases between. The CDR3 runs to 16 residues. Germline V gives CDR1 SGHVS, CDR2 FNYEAQ. The CDR3 spells CASSPRGKGKSTEAFF. The CDR3 bases are TGTGCCAGCAGCCCTCGGGGAAAAGGGAAGAGCACTGAAGCTTTCTTT.

This rearrangement joins TRBV6-1 to TRBJ2-1, with 8 positions matching TRBD2. Germline V CDR1 and CDR2: MNHNS, SASEGT. The CDR3 runs 14 residues. V was clipped by 6 bases and J by 8 bases; unmatched bases: 9. As DNA, the CDR3 is TGTGCCAGCAGGGCACTAGCGGAGGCCGATGAGCAGTTCTTC. Translating gives CASRALAEADEQFF.

J is TRBJ2-1 and V is TRBV11-2, with TRBD2 as a possible D gene (6 bases). Trimming took off 6 bases at V and 6 bases at J, with 18 bases between the two ends. Germline CDR1 and CDR2: SGHAT and FQNNGV. The CDR3 contains 15 residues. CDR3 bases: TGTGCCAGCAGGCCAACTAGCAGCGGTACCAATGAGCAGTTCTTC. It codes for CASRPTSSGTNEQFF.

DNA for the CDR3: TGCAGCGTTGAAGATCGAACAGGGAAGGGCTACGAGCAGTACTTC. Protein sequence: CSVEDRTGKGYEQYF. The chain has TRBV29-1 and TRBJ2-7; D possibly corresponds to TRBD1 (6 bases). Germline CDR1 and CDR2: SQVTM and ANQGSEA. Trimming cost V 0 bases and J 3 bases, with 15 bases left between them. The CDR3 runs to 15 residues.

In this sample, this clone turned up once. The rearrangement links TRBV7-2 to TRBJ2-1, with TRBD2 identical over 10 bases. The CDR3 length is 15 residues. The germline V gene encodes CDR1 SGHTA and CDR2 FQGNSA. With V trimmed by 6 bases and J by 5 bases, 7 bases remained unmatched. CDR3 nucleotides: TGTGCCAGCAGTCCCGGGACTAGCGCACACAATGAGCAGTTCTTC. The encoded protein is CASSPGTSAHNEQFF.